This T cell receptor (beta chain) was sequenced for a study of blood T cell repertoires in COVID-19. Looking at the study overall: There were acute and convalescent COVID-19 samples, and they came from the United States, Italy and Spain. PBMCs, B-cell-depleted T cells, or T cells provided the cDNA or gDNA that made up the material.

Per the authors' pipeline: Amplification with reference gene primers provided the estimates of nucleated cell counts. Libraries were prepared by immunoSEQ multiplex PCR; TCRdb keeps only in-frame clonotypes and omits some of them. From that table come the V and J calls and clone size; the DNA was used to work out D and trimming. The data show approximately 190,000 clones, almost 80% seen once. Trimming stripped 0 bases from V and 2 bases from J, with 5 bases between. This CDR3 region has 13 residues. CDR1 and CDR2 (germline): MNHEY, SVGAGI. This rearrangement joins TRBV6-5 to TRBJ2-7, with D possibly TRBD1 on 5 matching bases. This clonotype was sampled from a man between 60 and 75 years old with active or convalescent COVID-19. Material for sequencing was peripheral blood. CDR3 DNA: TGTGCCAGCAGTTACTCCAGGGCCTACGAGCAGTACTTC. As protein: CASSYSRAYEQYF.